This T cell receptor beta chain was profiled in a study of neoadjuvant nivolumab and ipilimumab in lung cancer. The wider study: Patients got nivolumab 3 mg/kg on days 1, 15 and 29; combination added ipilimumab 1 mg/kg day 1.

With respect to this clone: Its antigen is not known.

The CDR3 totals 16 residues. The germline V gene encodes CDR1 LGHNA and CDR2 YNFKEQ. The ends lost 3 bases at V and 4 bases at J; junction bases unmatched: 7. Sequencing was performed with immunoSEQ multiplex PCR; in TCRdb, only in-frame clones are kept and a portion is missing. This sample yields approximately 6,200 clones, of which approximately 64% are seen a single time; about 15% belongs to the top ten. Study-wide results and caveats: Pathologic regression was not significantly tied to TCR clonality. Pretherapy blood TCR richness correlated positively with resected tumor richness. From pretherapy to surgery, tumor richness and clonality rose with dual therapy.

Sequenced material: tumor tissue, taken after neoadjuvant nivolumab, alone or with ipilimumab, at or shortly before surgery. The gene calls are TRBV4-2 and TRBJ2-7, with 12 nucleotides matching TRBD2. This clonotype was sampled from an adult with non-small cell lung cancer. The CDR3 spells CASSQGGLAGRYEQYF. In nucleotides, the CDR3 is TGTGCCAGCAGCCAGGGAGGACTAGCGGGAAGGTACGAGCAGTACTTC.